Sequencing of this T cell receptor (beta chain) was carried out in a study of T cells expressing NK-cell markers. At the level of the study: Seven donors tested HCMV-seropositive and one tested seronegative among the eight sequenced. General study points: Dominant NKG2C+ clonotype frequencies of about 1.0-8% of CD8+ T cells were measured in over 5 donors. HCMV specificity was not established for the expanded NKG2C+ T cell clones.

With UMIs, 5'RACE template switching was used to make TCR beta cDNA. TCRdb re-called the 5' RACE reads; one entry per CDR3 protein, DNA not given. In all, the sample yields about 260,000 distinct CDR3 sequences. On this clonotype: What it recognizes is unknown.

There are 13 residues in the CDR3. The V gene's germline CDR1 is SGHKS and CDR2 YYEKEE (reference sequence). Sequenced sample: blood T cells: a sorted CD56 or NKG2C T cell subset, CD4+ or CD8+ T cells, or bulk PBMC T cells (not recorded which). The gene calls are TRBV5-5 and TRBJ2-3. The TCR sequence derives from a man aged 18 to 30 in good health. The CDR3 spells CASSGQREDTQYF.